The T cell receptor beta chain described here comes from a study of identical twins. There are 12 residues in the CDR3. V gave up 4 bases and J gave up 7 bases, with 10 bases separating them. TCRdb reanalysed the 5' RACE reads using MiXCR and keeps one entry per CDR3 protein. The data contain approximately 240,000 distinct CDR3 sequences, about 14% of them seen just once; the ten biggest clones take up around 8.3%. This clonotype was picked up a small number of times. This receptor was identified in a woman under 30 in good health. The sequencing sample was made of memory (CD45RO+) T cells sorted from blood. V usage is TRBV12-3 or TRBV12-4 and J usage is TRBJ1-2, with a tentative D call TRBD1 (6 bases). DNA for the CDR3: TGTGCCAGCAGTTCCCACAGGGCTGGCTACACCTTC. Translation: CASSSHRAGYTF.